This entry lists 24 T cell receptor beta chains sequenced from one sample in a study of blood T cell repertoires in COVID-19. Clones were read by immunoSEQ multiplex PCR, and TCRdb kept only the in-frame ones, dropping some. The data contain under 250,000 clones, around 90% of them singletons. Sequenced: peripheral blood. These receptors all come from a man between 60 and 70 years old with COVID-19, enrolled during active disease.

The genes are TRBV7-2 and TRBJ1-1; D is ambiguous. Germline loops: CDR1 SGHTA, CDR2 FQGNSA. Trimming took 5 bases from V and 0 from J, leaving 7 bases between them. CDR3 length: 13 amino acids. CDR3 sequence reads: CASSPGLNTEAFF. Written as DNA, the CDR3 is TGTGCCAGCAGCCCCGGGTTGAACACTGAAGCTTTCTTT.

The V call is TRBV5-1, the J call TRBJ1-1, with a tentative D call TRBD1 (6 bases). Germline V CDR1 and CDR2: SGHRS, YFSETQ. Trimming left V 0 bases short and J 0 bases short, with 9 bases between. The CDR3 has 15 residues. The CDR3 protein is CASSLGGGVNTEAFF. DNA of the CDR3: TGCGCCAGCAGCTTGGGAGGGGGAGTGAACACTGAAGCTTTCTTT.

The chain combines TRBV11-3 with TRBJ2-2; possible D gene TRBD2, 5 bases. Germline-derived CDR1 and CDR2 are SGHNT and YENEEA. Trimming stripped 2 bases from V and 7 bases from J, with 14 bases between. The CDR3 sequence is 15 residues long. CDR3 sequence reads: CASSLSSGLVGELFF. The DNA for the CDR3 is TGTGCCAGCAGCTTATCCTCGGGGTTAGTCGGGGAGCTGTTTTTT.

This chain links TRBV19 with TRBJ1-5, with D possibly being TRBD1 (6 bases). The CDR3 loop spans 14 amino acids. Germline loops: CDR1 LNHDA, CDR2 SQIVND (reference sequence). V dropped 3 bases and J dropped 5 bases, with 11 bases sitting between them. The CDR3 sequence is CASSMRGADQPQHF. Here the CDR3 DNA reads TGTGCCAGTAGTATGCGGGGGGCGGATCAGCCCCAGCATTTT.

The gene calls are TRBV5-1 and TRBJ1-2; D might be TRBD1 (6 bases). From germline, CDR1 is SGHRS and CDR2 YFSETQ. The V gene lost 0 bases and the J gene lost 1 base, with 13 bases spanning the gap. The CDR3 is made up of 16 amino acids. In DNA, the CDR3 is TGCGCCAGCAGCTTGGATCAGGGAGGGGGTAACTATGGCTACACCTTC. Its protein product is CASSLDQGGGNYGYTF. The complete variable domain, with remaining parts taken from reference TRBV5-1 and TRBJ1-2, reads KAGVTQTPRYLIKTRGQQVTLSCSPISGHRSVSWYQQTPGQGLQFLFEYFSETQRNKGNFPGRFSGRQFSNSRSEMNVSTLELGDSALYLCASSLDQGGGNYGYTFGSGTRLTVV.

This rearrangement joins TRBV4-1 to TRBJ2-1; TRBD1 matches 8 bases. V gave up 0 bases and J gave up 7 bases; unmatched junction bases: 8. The CDR3 totals 16 residues. Germline CDR1 MGHRA, CDR2 YSYEKL. The CDR3 spells CASSQEKGRQGNEQFF. DNA for the CDR3: TGCGCCAGCAGCCAAGAGAAGGGGCGACAGGGGAATGAGCAGTTCTTC.

This chain links TRBV7-2 with TRBJ2-5; D is possibly TRBD2 (5 bases). Germline V gives CDR1 SGHTA, CDR2 FQGNSA. The CDR3 loop spans 13 amino acids. Trimming removed 5 bases from V and 4 bases from J, with 11 bases in between. CDR3 in amino acids: CASSRGGGETQYF. The CDR3 DNA reads TGTGCCAGCAGCCGTGGAGGTGGAGAGACCCAGTACTTC.

This chain uses TRBV2 with TRBJ1-1, with D possibly matching TRBD1 (6 bases). Between the trimmed V and J ends, which lost 7 bases and 1 base, there was a span of 13 bases. CDR1 SNHLY and CDR2 FYNNEI come from the germline V gene. The CDR3 contains 14 residues. Here the CDR3 DNA reads TGTGCCAGCACAGTTGAACAGGGGAACACTGAAGCTTTCTTT. It yields the protein CASTVEQGNTEAFF.

The V and J genes are TRBV18 and TRBJ2-7; 9 positions agree with TRBD1. V trimming: 4 bases; J trimming: 2 bases; junction bases outside the gene matches: 6. CDR1 is KGHSH and CDR2 is LQKENI in the germline V gene. The length of the CDR3 is 15 residues. In DNA form, the CDR3 reads TGTGCCAGCTCACTTCCGGGACAGGGCGCCTACGAGCAGTACTTC. It specifies CASSLPGQGAYEQYF.

The chain combines TRBV18 with TRBJ2-3; no firm D call. Germline V gene lookup returns CDR1 KGHSH and CDR2 LQKENI. Trimming took 0 bases from V and 2 from J, leaving 3 bases between them. This CDR3 contains 13 residues. The CDR3 protein is CASSPPNTDTQYF. The CDR3 DNA reads as TGTGCCAGCTCACCACCTAACACAGATACGCAGTATTTT. Supplemented by reference TRBV18 and TRBJ2-3, the full variable domain reads NAGVMQNPRHLVRRRGQEARLRCSPMKGHSHVYWYRQLPEEGLKFMVYLQKENIIDESGMPKERFSAEFPKEGPSILRIQQVVRGDSAAYFCASSPPNTDTQYFGPGTRLTVL.

The chain has TRBV10-3 and TRBJ2-7; 10 nucleotides match TRBD1. Germline V lookup: CDR1 ENHRY, CDR2 SYGVKD. After removal of 6 bases from V and 12 bases from J, the junction contained 14 bases not matched to a gene. The CDR3 covers 14 residues. The CDR3 region is CAISSHLGGTGVYF. As DNA, the CDR3 is TGTGCCATCAGCTCCCATTTGGGGGGGACAGGGGTGTACTTC.

This sequence joins TRBV27 and TRBJ2-2; D might be TRBD2 (5 bases). The germline CDR1 and CDR2 sequences are MNHEY and SMNVEV (reference sequence). The V end was cut by 0 bases, the J end by 5 bases, with 7 bases between. The CDR3 spans 14 residues. CDR3 in amino acids: CASSLSRRTGELFF. The CDR3 DNA is TGTGCCAGCAGTTTATCGAGGAGGACCGGGGAGCTGTTTTTT.

This clone occurred once. V usage is TRBV5-1 and J usage is TRBJ1-2; 7 positions agree with TRBD1. Germline trimming cut 5 bases from V and 6 bases from J; bases unmatched to any gene: 7. The CDR3 extends over 13 amino acids. CDR1 and CDR2 (germline): SGHRS, YFSETQ. The CDR3 region has the DNA TGCGCCAGCAGTAGGGGGCGCGAGAATGGCTACACCTTC. Its protein is CASSRGRENGYTF.

This chain joins TRBV18 and TRBJ1-5; D is unclear. The V end lost 3 bases, the J end lost 0 bases, and 12 bases lay between the germline ends. Germline CDR1 KGHSH, CDR2 LQKENI. This CDR3 comprises 16 residues. The CDR3 region has the DNA TGTGCCAGCTCACCGGAGGAGAGTTATAGCAATCAGCCCCAGCATTTT. Translating it yields CASSPEESYSNQPQHF.

The rearrangement links TRBV11-2 to TRBJ2-1; D call uncertain. The CDR3 covers 11 residues. Germline V gene data show CDR1 as SGHAT and CDR2 as FQNNGV. V lost 10 bases and J 10 bases, leaving 14 bases between the germline ends. CDR3 nucleotide sequence: TGTGCCACCGGGTCGCCGTGGGAGCAGTTCTTC. Translation: CATGSPWEQFF.

V is TRBV7-2 and J is TRBJ2-3; tentative D call: TRBD2 (5 bases). Germline values: CDR1 SGHTA, CDR2 FQGNSA. The V and J ends lost 5 bases and 4 bases respectively, with 13 bases between them. The CDR3 has 14 residues. The CDR3 loop is CASSLDLVSDTQYF. The DNA for the CDR3 is TGTGCCAGCAGCCTGGACTTGGTCTCAGATACGCAGTATTTT.

This clone occurred a few times. The rearrangement links TRBV29-1 to TRBJ2-5; 10 bases fit TRBD1. Germline CDR1 SQVTM, CDR2 ANQGSEA. J lost 1 base, V lost 8 bases, and 4 bases had no gene match. The CDR3 consists of 13 residues. As DNA, the CDR3 is TGCAGCCTTAGGACAGGGGGCCAAGAGACCCAGTACTTC. Protein product: CSLRTGGQETQYF.

V usage is TRBV19 and J usage is TRBJ2-1, with TRBD2 matching 10 bases. The CDR3 length is 15 residues. Looked up from germline, CDR1 is LNHDA and CDR2 is SQIVND (reference sequence). The J segment lost 2 bases and the V segment lost 7 bases, leaving 5 bases of the junction unmatched. The CDR3 nucleotides are TGTGCCAGTAACGCCGGGACTAGCGCCTACAATGAGCAGTTCTTC. It yields the protein CASNAGTSAYNEQFF.

The chain joins TRBV12-5 to TRBJ2-7; 9 bases align to TRBD1. The J segment lost 7 bases and the V segment lost 3 bases, leaving 4 bases of the junction unmatched. Looked up from germline, CDR1 is LGHNT and CDR2 is FRNRAP. CDR3 length equals 13 residues. CDR3 DNA: TGTGCTAGTGGTTTAGGACAGGGGAGAGAGCAGTACTTC. It specifies CASGLGQGREQYF.

The genes are TRBV14 and TRBJ2-3; TRBD2 matches at 8 bases. Trimming cost V 5 bases and J 1 base; bases outside gene matches: 5. The V gene's germline CDR1 is SGHDN and CDR2 FVKESK. There are 15 residues in the CDR3. CDR3 nucleotides: TGTGCCAGCAGCTTCGGACTAGCCCGCACAGATACGCAGTATTTT. Translating it yields CASSFGLARTDTQYF.

J is TRBJ2-7 and V is TRBV7-2; maybe TRBD1 (5 bases). Germline CDR1 SGHTA, CDR2 FQGNSA. V was clipped by 1 base and J by 2 bases, with 9 bases between them. The CDR3 has 14 amino acids. CDR3: CASSLVAGTYEQYF. DNA of the CDR3: TGTGCCAGCAGCTTAGTGGCAGGGACCTACGAGCAGTACTTC.

V and J are TRBV7-9 and TRBJ2-7; 9 positions match TRBD1. V gave up 3 bases and J gave up 3 bases; unmatched junction bases: 3. The CDR3 spans 14 residues. Germline V CDR1 and CDR2: SEHNR, FQNEAQ (reference sequence). The DNA of the CDR3 is TGTGCCAGCAGCTTTCGACAGGGGGGCTACGAGCAGTACTTC. Translation: CASSFRQGGYEQYF.

This chain uses TRBV28 with TRBJ1-5; a weak D match, TRBD1 (5 bases). CDR1 MDHEN and CDR2 SYDVKM come from the germline V gene. The length of the CDR3 is 15 residues. V was cut by 6 bases and J by 0 bases, with 12 bases left in between. CDR3 region: CASSQGPYSNQPQHF. CDR3 in DNA: TGTGCCAGCAGCCAGGGCCCATATAGCAATCAGCCCCAGCATTTT.

V is TRBV30 and J is TRBJ2-3, with 9 bases fitting TRBD2. The V gene end was trimmed by 6 bases and the J gene end by 4 bases; junction bases not matched to a gene: 5. From germline, CDR1 is GTSNPN and CDR2 SVGIG (reference sequence). The CDR3 runs to 13 residues. The CDR3 sequence is CACLAGGPDTQYF. In DNA form, the CDR3 reads TGTGCCTGTTTGGCGGGAGGGCCAGATACGCAGTATTTT.